The 24 T cell receptor beta chains reported below all come from one sample, sequenced in a study of T cell responses to AZD1222 COVID-19 vaccine. Method: immunoSEQ multiplex PCR; TCRdb's copy keeps in-frame clones and lacks some. This sample has about 97,000 clones, with 70% to 90% found just once. The sequencing used peripheral blood, collected on day 0 of AZD1222 vaccination. These receptors were collected from an adult in good health.

This rearrangement joins TRBV3-1 (or the pseudogene TRBV3-2) to TRBJ1-5, with a weak D call TRBD1 (5 bases). The CDR3 has 14 amino acids. The V end was cut by 2 bases, the J end by 6 bases, with 11 bases between. Germline V gives CDR1 LGHDT, CDR2 YNNKEL (reference sequence). The CDR3 here is CASSQSRGGQPQHF. In DNA, the CDR3 is TGTGCCAGCAGCCAATCGAGGGGAGGTCAGCCCCAGCATTTT.

The chain links TRBV7-9 to TRBJ1-1; unclear D gene. The germline V gene encodes CDR1 SEHNR and CDR2 FQNEAQ (reference sequence). The CDR3 is made up of 12 amino acids. The V end was cut by 3 bases, the J end by 1 base, with 3 bases between. CDR3 loop: CASSFENTEAFF. CDR3 in DNA: TGTGCCAGCAGCTTCGAGAACACTGAAGCTTTCTTT.

The gene calls are TRBV2 and TRBJ1-2; D gene unclear. V was trimmed by 7 bases and J by 4 bases, leaving 10 bases between them. CDR1 and CDR2 (germline): SNHLY, FYNNEI. This CDR3 comprises 12 residues. The CDR3 protein is CASNRGSYGYTF. CDR3 sequence (DNA): TGTGCCAGCAACCGAGGGAGCTATGGCTACACCTTC.

This clone has a single count. The J gene is TRBJ1-1, the V gene TRBV18; D unresolved. CDR1 is KGHSH, CDR2 LQKENI, per germline. V was trimmed by 2 bases and J by 6 bases, leaving 10 bases between them. The CDR3 covers 13 residues. CDR3 sequence: CASSPYLEAEAFF. CDR3 nucleotides: TGTGCCAGCTCACCATATCTTGAGGCTGAAGCTTTCTTT.

This chain links TRBV7-9 with TRBJ1-2; weak D call: TRBD1 (5 bases). Germline CDR1 reads SEHNR; CDR2 reads FQNEAQ (reference sequence). The CDR3 totals 15 residues. V lost 0 bases to trimming and J lost 3 bases, with 11 bases between them. As DNA, the CDR3 is TGTGCCAGCAGCTTAGCTGCAGGGCGGGACTATGGCTACACCTTC. It is translated as CASSLAAGRDYGYTF.

The chain couples TRBV7-8 to TRBJ2-5; D is uncertain. The CDR3 extends over 13 amino acids. Germline V gene lookup returns CDR1 SGHVS and CDR2 FQNEAQ. The V end lost 5 bases, the J end lost 5 bases, and 12 bases lay between the germline ends. Here the CDR3 reads CASSNELGETQYF. The CDR3 DNA follows: TGTGCCAGCAGCAACGAGCTCGGGGAGACCCAGTACTTC.

The chain is built from TRBV9 and TRBJ2-1, with 7 bases fitting TRBD2. The CDR3 spans 15 residues. CDR1 is SGDLS and CDR2 is YYNGEE in the germline V gene. Trimming took 0 bases from V and 4 from J; bases not matched to a gene: 4. The CDR3 here is CASSVGSSGYNEQFF. The CDR3, as DNA: TGTGCCAGCAGCGTAGGGTCTAGCGGATACAATGAGCAGTTCTTC.

Concerning this clone: Relative to the germline gene, one junction end is altered; a read error may explain this. The chain carries TRBV7-3 and TRBJ2-3, with D uncertain. The germline CDR1 and CDR2 sequences are SGHTA and FQGTGA. The CDR3 is 12 residues long. CDR3 residues: CASSLSRDTQYF. CDR3 coding DNA: TGTGCCAGCAGCTTAAGCAGAGATACGCAGTATTTT. The variable domain in full, with the rest retrieved from reference TRBV7-3 and TRBJ2-3, is GAGVSQTPSNKVTEKGKYVELRCDPISGHTALYWYRQSLGQGPEFLIYFQGTGAADDSGLPNDRFFAVRPEGSVSTLKIQRTERGDSAVYLCASSLSRDTQYFGPGTRLTVL.

This sequence joins TRBV28 and TRBJ1-6; the match to TRBD1 covers 11 bases. The germline V gene encodes CDR1 MDHEN and CDR2 SYDVKM. Trimming removed 5 bases from V and 7 bases from J; junction bases left unmatched: 4. CDR3 length: 15 amino acids. CDR3 loop: CASSPRDRGNSPLHF. The DNA for the CDR3 is TGTGCCAGCAGTCCGCGGGACAGGGGGAATTCACCCCTCCACTTT.

This chain connects TRBV11-3 to TRBJ1-1; D not certain. The CDR3 is made up of 17 amino acids. V was clipped by 1 base and J by 11 bases, with 26 bases between them. Germline CDR1 and CDR2: SGHNT and YENEEA. The DNA of the CDR3 is TGTGCCAGCAGCTTAGTTCCCCGGCAGTATTCTCCTCCAGTGGCTTTCTTT. It encodes CASSLVPRQYSPPVAFF.

The genes are TRBV7-6 and TRBJ2-1, with D perhaps TRBD2 (6 bases). The CDR3 spans 18 residues. The germline gives CDR1 SGHVS, CDR2 FNYEAQ. V shed 4 bases and J shed 3 bases, with 22 bases lying between them. CDR3 sequence reads: CASSSAPTTSNLYNEQFF. The CDR3 DNA follows: TGTGCCAGCAGCTCGGCCCCGACAACTAGCAACCTCTACAATGAGCAGTTCTTC.

The sample holds one count of this clone. The chain joins TRBV10-3 to TRBJ2-3; perhaps TRBD1 as D (6 bases). The germline CDR1 and CDR2 sequences are ENHRY and SYGVKD. The ends were cut back, 3 bases at V and 4 bases at J, with 17 bases in the middle. The CDR3 sequence is 16 residues long. The CDR3 spells CAISEYNRDTADTQYF. CDR3 sequence (DNA): TGTGCCATCAGTGAATATAACCGGGACACTGCAGATACGCAGTATTTT.

J is TRBJ1-4 and V is TRBV6-5; D is possibly TRBD1 (6 bases). The CDR3 contains 14 residues. Trimming took 2 bases from V and 8 from J, leaving 12 bases between them. In germline, CDR1 is MNHEY, CDR2 SVGAGI. CDR3 in amino acids: CASSYVRGEEKLFF. CDR3 coding DNA: TGTGCCAGCAGTTACGTCAGGGGTGAGGAAAAACTGTTTTTT.

The rearrangement links TRBV5-1 to TRBJ1-2; 8 bases line up with TRBD1. The J segment lost 5 bases and the V segment lost 9 bases, leaving 9 bases of the junction unmatched. The CDR3 covers 13 residues. Germline loops: CDR1 SGHRS, CDR2 YFSETQ. This CDR3 reads CATAQGVGYGYTF. The CDR3 bases are TGCGCCACCGCACAGGGGGTCGGATATGGCTACACCTTC.

The chain combines TRBV19 with TRBJ1-5; D remains unclear. CDR3 length: 13 residues. The V gene's germline CDR1 is LNHDA and CDR2 SQIVND (reference sequence). V was clipped by 5 bases and J by 6 bases, with 11 bases between them. CDR3 sequence: CASSPSRGQPQHF. For the CDR3, the DNA is TGTGCCAGTAGTCCGTCGCGGGGTCAGCCCCAGCATTTT.

The chain carries TRBV13 and TRBJ2-2, with D perhaps matching TRBD2 (5 bases). Trimming left V 5 bases short and J 6 bases short, with 19 bases between. The CDR3 consists of 16 residues. Germline values: CDR1 PRHDT, CDR2 FYEKMQ (reference sequence). This CDR3 reads CASSPRALAGAGELFF. The CDR3 region has the DNA TGTGCCAGCAGCCCCCGGGCACTGGCCGGGGCCGGGGAGCTGTTTTTT.

The chain couples TRBV24-1 to TRBJ2-3, with no clear D. V lost 4 bases and J lost 3, with 13 bases in between. Germline-derived CDR1 and CDR2 are KGHDR and SFDVKD. This CDR3 comprises 15 residues. The CDR3 spells CATSDPDLGTDTQYF. Written as DNA, the CDR3 is TGTGCCACCAGTGACCCGGACCTAGGGACAGATACGCAGTATTTT.

The chain uses TRBV18 and TRBJ1-1, with 7 positions matching TRBD1. There are 16 residues in the CDR3. V lost 3 bases to trimming and J lost 8 bases; unmatched junction nucleotides: 15. CDR1 is KGHSH and CDR2 is LQKENI in the germline V gene. The CDR3 region has the DNA TGTGCCAGCTCACCTTTGCCCCTTGGGACAGAAATAGAAGCTTTCTTT. Encoded protein: CASSPLPLGTEIEAFF. The full variable domain, completed using reference TRBV18 and TRBJ1-1, is NAGVMQNPRHLVRRRGQEARLRCSPMKGHSHVYWYRQLPEEGLKFMVYLQKENIIDESGMPKERFSAEFPKEGPSILRIQQVVRGDSAAYFCASSPLPLGTEIEAFFGQGTRLTVV.

The count of this clone is one. This chain joins TRBV30 and TRBJ1-2, with D unresolved. This CDR3 has 12 amino acids. Germline V gene data show CDR1 as GTSNPN and CDR2 as SVGIG (reference sequence). Trimming pared 3 bases from V and 6 bases from J, leaving 11 bases between. CDR3 sequence reads: CAWSGPLDGYTF. For the CDR3, the DNA is TGTGCCTGGAGCGGTCCGCTTGATGGCTACACCTTC.

This clone is deemed medium-sized. This chain uses TRBV5-1 with TRBJ1-6; D possibly corresponds to TRBD1 (5 bases). Germline V gene data show CDR1 as SGHRS and CDR2 as YFSETQ. Trimming removed 1 base at V and 10 bases at J, with 12 bases between. This CDR3 has 14 residues. In DNA form, the CDR3 reads TGCGCCAGCAGCTTGATAAAGGGACGGTCACCCCTCCACTTT. Protein product: CASSLIKGRSPLHF.

This clone was recorded only once. The CDR3 coding sequence is TGTGCCAGCAGCTTGGTTGACGACACCGGGGAGCTGTTTTTT. It yields the protein CASSLVDDTGELFF. The V gene is TRBV5-4, the J gene TRBJ2-2; no firm D call. The CDR3 covers 14 residues. V was clipped by 0 bases and J by 3 bases, with 6 bases between them. Germline V gene lookup returns CDR1 SGHNT and CDR2 YYREEE (reference sequence).

V and J are TRBV6-7 and TRBJ2-7; no clear D. TRBV6-7 is classed as an ORF, of uncertain function. The germline V and J ends were trimmed by 7 bases and 0 bases, with 16 bases remaining between them. CDR3 length: 15 amino acids. The CDR3 protein is CASTHPRRNSYEQYF. The CDR3 DNA is TGTGCCAGCACCCATCCAAGACGTAACTCCTACGAGCAGTACTTC.

The rearrangement links TRBV2 to TRBJ2-3; the D is unclear. V was pared by 8 bases and J by 3 bases, with 12 bases between. This CDR3 is 13 amino acids long. Germline V gene lookup returns CDR1 SNHLY and CDR2 FYNNEI. CDR3 sequence: CASVLVETDTQYF. CDR3 in DNA: TGTGCCAGCGTTCTAGTTGAGACAGATACGCAGTATTTT.

V is TRBV7-9 and J is TRBJ1-2; 9 nucleotides match TRBD1. Per the germline V gene, CDR1 is SEHNR and CDR2 is FQNEAQ (reference sequence). The V and J ends lost 5 bases and 6 bases, in that order; junction bases with no gene match: 7. The CDR3 runs to 14 residues. CDR3 loop: CASSATGQGNGYTF. The CDR3 DNA reads as TGTGCCAGCAGCGCCACCGGACAGGGGAATGGCTACACCTTC.